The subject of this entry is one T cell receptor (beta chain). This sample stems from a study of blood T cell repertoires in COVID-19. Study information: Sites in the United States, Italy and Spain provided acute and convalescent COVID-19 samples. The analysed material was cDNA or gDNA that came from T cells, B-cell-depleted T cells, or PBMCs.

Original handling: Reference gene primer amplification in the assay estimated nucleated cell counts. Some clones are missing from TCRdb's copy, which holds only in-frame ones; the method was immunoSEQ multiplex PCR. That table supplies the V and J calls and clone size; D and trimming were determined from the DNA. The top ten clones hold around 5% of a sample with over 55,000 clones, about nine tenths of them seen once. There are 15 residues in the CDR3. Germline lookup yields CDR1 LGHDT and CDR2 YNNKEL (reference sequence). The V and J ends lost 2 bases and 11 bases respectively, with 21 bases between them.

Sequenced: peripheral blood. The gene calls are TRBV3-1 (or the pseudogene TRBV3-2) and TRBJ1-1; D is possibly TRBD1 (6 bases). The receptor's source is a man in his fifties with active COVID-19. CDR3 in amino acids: CASSQILTGAEEAFF. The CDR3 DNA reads TGTGCCAGCAGCCAAATTCTGACAGGTGCAGAAGAGGCTTTCTTT.